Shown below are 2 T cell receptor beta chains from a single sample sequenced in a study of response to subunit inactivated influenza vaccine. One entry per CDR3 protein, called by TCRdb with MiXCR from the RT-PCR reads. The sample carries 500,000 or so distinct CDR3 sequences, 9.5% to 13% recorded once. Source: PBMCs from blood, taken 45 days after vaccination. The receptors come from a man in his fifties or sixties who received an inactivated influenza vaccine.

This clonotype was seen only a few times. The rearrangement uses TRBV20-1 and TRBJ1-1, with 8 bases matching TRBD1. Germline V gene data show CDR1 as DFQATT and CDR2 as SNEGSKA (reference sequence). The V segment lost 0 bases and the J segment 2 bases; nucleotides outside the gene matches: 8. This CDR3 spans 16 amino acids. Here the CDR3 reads CSARDWDRRGNTEAFF. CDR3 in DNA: TGCAGTGCTAGAGATTGGGACAGGAGGGGAAACACTGAAGCTTTCTTT.

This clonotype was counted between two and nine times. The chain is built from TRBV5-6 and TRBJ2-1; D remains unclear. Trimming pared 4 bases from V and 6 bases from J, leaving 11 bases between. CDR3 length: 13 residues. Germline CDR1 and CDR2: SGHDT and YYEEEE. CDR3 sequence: CASSRAGSNEQFF. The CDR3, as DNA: TGTGCCAGCAGCAGAGCAGGATCCAATGAGCAGTTCTTC.